Included here is one T cell receptor (beta chain) sequence, with context. The data were obtained in a study of cytomegalovirus exposure and HLA in healthy donors. The PCR made use of 60 Vbeta and 13 Jbeta primers. Some clones are missing from TCRdb's copy, which holds only in-frame ones; the method was immunoSEQ multiplex PCR. The specimen's table records 100,000 to 150,000 clones. Trimming cost V 2 bases and J 8 bases, with 9 bases left between them. In germline, CDR1 is SGHVS, CDR2 FQNEAQ. CDR3 length equals 12 residues. This chain joins TRBV7-8 and TRBJ1-2, with D possibly being TRBD1 (5 bases). Specimen: PBMCs. The sequence came from a middle-aged woman in good health and CMV-seronegative. The CDR3 loop is CASSLQGAGYTF. The CDR3 coding sequence is TGTGCCAGCAGCTTACAAGGGGCCGGCTACACCTTC.